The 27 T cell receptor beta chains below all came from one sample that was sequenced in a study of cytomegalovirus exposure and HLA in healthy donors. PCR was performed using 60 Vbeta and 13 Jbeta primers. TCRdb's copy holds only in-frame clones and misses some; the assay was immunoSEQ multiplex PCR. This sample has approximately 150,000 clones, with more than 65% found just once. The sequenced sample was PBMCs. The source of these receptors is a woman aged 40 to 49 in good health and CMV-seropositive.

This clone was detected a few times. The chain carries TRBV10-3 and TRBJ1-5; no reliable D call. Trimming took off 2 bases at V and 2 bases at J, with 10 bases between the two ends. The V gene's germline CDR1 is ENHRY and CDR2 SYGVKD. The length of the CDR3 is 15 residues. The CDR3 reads CAISERHPGNQPQHF. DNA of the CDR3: TGTGCCATCAGTGAGAGACATCCGGGCAATCAGCCCCAGCATTTT.

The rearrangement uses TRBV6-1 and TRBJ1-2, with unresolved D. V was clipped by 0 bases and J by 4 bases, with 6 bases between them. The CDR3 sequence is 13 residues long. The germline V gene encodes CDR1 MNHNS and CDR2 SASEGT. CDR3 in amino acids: CASSEAELYGYTF. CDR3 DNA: TGTGCCAGCAGTGAAGCGGAGCTCTATGGCTACACCTTC.

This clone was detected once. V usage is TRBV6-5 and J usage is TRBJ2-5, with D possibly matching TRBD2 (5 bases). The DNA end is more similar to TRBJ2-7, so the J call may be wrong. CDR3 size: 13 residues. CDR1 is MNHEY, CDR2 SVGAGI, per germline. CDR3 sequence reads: CASTKREGNEQYF. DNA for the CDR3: TGTGCCAGCACCAAGAGGGAAGGTAACGAGCAGTACTTC.

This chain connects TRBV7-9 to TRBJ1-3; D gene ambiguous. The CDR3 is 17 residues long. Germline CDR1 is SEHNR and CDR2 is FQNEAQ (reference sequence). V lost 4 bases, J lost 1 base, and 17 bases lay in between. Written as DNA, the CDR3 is TGTGCCAGCAGCTCCCCCCCTAGGATGAGATCTGGAAACACCATATATTTT. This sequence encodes CASSSPPRMRSGNTIYF.

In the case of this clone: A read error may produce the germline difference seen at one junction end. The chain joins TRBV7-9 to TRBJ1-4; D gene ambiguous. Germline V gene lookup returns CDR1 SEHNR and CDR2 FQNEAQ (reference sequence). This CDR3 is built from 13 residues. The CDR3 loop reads CSSTRLIGEKLFF. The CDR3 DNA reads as TGTTCCAGCACCCGGTTGATTGGTGAAAAACTGTTTTTT.

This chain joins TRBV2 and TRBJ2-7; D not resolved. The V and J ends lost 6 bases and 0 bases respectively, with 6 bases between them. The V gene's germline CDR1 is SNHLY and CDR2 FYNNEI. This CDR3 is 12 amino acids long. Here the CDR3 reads CASRLSSYEQYF. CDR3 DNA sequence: TGTGCCAGCAGGCTGAGCTCCTACGAGCAGTACTTC.

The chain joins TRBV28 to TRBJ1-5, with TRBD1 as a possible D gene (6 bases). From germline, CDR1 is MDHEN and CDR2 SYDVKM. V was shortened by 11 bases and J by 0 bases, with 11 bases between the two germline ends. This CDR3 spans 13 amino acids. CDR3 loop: CASWTDSNQPQHF. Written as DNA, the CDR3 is TGTGCCTCTTGGACAGATAGCAATCAGCCCCAGCATTTT.

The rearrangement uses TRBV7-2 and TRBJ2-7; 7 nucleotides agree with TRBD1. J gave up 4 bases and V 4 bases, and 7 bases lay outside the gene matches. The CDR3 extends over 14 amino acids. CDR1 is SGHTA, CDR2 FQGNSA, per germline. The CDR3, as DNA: TGTGCCAGCAGCTCGGGACAGTCAAAGTACGAGCAGTACTTC. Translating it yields CASSSGQSKYEQYF.

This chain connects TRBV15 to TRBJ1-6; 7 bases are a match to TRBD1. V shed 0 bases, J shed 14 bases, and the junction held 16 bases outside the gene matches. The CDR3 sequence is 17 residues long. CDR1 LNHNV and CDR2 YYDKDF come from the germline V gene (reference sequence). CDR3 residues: CATSRDLGQQLTMSLHF. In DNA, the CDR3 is TGTGCCACCAGCAGAGATTTGGGACAGCAACTAACCATGTCCCTCCACTTT.

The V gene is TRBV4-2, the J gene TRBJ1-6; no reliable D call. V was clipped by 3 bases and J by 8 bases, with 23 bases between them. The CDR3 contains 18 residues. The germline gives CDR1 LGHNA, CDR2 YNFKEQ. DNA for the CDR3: TGTGCCAGCAGCCAGCCTCTGGGAGGGTTCGGTGGGTATTCACCCCTCCACTTT. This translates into CASSQPLGGFGGYSPLHF.

As DNA, the CDR3 is TGTGCCAGCAAGGACCCCAGCGGAACAGATACGCAGTATTTT. Its translation: CASKDPSGTDTQYF. The J gene is TRBJ2-3, the V gene TRBV5-4, with D possibly TRBD2 on 5 matching bases. V gave up 6 bases and J gave up 3 bases, with 14 bases separating them. Germline V lookup: CDR1 SGHNT, CDR2 YYREEE (reference sequence). CDR3 length: 14 residues.

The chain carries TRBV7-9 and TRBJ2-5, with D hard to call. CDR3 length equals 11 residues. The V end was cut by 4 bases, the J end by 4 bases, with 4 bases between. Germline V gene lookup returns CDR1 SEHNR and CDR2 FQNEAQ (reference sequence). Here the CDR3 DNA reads TGTGCCAGCAGCTCCGTAGAGACCCAGTACTTC. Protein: CASSSVETQYF.

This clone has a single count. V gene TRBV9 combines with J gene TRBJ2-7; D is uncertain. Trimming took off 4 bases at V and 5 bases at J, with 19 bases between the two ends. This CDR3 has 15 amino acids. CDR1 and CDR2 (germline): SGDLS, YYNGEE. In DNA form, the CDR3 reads TGTGCCAGCAGCCTCCGGCCAAGTTCTCAGGACGAGCAGTACTTC. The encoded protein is CASSLRPSSQDEQYF.

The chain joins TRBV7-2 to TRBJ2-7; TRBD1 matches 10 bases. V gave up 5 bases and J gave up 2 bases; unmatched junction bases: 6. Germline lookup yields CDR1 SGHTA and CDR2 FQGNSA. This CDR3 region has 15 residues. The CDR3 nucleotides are TGTGCCAGCAGCGGAAGGACAGGGGGGACCTACGAGCAGTACTTC. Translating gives CASSGRTGGTYEQYF.

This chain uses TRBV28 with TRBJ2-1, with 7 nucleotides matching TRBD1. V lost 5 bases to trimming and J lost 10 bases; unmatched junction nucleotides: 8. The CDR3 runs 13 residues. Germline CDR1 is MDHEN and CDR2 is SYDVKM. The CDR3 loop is CASSLPLRGEQFF. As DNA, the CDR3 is TGTGCCAGCAGTCTCCCCCTCAGGGGGGAGCAGTTCTTC.

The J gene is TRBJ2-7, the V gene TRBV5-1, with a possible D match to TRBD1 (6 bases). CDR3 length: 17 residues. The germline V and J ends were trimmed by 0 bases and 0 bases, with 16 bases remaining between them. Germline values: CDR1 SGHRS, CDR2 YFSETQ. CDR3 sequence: CASSLALLGANSYEQYF. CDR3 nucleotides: TGCGCCAGCAGCTTGGCCCTGTTGGGGGCGAACTCCTACGAGCAGTACTTC.

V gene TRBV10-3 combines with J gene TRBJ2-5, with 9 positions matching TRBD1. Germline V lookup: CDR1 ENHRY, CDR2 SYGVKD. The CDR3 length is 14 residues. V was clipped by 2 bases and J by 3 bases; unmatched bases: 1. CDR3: CAISERTGEETQYF. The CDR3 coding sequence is TGTGCCATCAGTGAGCGGACAGGGGAAGAGACCCAGTACTTC.

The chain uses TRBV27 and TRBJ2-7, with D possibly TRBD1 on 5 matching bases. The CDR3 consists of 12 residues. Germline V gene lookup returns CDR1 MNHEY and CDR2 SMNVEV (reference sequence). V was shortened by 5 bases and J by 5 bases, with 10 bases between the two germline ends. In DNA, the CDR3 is TGTGCCAGCAGTAAGGGGTCCAACGAGCAGTACTTC. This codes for CASSKGSNEQYF.

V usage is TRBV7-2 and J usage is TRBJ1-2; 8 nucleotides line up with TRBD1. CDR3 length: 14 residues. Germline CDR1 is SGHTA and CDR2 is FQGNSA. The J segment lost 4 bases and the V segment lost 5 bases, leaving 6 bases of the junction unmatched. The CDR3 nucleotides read TGTGCCAGCAGCACTGGACAGGGAGGCTATGGCTACACCTTC. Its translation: CASSTGQGGYGYTF.

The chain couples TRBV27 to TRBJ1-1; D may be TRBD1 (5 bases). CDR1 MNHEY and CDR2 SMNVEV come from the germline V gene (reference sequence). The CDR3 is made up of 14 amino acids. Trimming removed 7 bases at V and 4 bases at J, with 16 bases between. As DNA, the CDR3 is TGTGCCAGCATCCGCCGTTGGGGGGGCACTGAAGCTTTCTTT. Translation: CASIRRWGGTEAFF.

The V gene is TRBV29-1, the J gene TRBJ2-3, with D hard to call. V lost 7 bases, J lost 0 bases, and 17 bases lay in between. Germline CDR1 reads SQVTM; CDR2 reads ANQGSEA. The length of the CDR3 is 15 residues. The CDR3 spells CSAKEAPLSTDTQYF. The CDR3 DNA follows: TGCAGCGCGAAGGAAGCGCCGCTTAGCACAGATACGCAGTATTTT.

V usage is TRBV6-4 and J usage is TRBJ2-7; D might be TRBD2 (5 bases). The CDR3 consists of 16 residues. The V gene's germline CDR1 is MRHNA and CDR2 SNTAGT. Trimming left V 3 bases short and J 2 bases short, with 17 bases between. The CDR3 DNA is TGTGCCAGCAGTGAGTCCTCGATTAGGAGGACCTACGAGCAGTACTTC. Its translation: CASSESSIRRTYEQYF.

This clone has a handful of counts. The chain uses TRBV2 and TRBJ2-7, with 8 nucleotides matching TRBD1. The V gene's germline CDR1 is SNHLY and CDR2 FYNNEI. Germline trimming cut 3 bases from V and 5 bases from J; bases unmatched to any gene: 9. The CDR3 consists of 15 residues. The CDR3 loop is CASSDWTGRIHEQYF. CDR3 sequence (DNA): TGTGCCAGCAGTGATTGGACAGGGAGAATCCACGAGCAGTACTTC.

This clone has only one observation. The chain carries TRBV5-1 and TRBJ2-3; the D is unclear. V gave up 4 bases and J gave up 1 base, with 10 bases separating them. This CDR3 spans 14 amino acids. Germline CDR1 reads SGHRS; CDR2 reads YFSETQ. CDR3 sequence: CASSPSLGTDTQYF. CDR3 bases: TGCGCCAGCAGCCCGTCCTTAGGCACAGATACGCAGTATTTT.

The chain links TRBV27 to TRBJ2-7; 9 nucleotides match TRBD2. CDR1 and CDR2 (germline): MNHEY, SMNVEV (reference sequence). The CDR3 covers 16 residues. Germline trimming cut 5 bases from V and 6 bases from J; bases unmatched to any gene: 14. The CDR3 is CASSPTLAGGPGEQYF. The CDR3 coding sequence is TGTGCCAGCAGTCCCACCCTGGCGGGAGGGCCCGGCGAGCAGTACTTC.

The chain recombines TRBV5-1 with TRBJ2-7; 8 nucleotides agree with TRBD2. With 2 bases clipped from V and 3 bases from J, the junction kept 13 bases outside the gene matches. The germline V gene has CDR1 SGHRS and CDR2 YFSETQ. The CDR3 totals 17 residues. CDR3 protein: CASSFLPAGGNYYEQYF. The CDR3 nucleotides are TGCGCCAGCAGCTTTCTCCCGGCGGGGGGCAACTACTACGAGCAGTACTTC. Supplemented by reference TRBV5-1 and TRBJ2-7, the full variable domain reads KAGVTQTPRYLIKTRGQQVTLSCSPISGHRSVSWYQQTPGQGLQFLFEYFSETQRNKGNFPGRFSGRQFSNSRSEMNVSTLELGDSALYLCASSFLPAGGNYYEQYFGPGTRLTVT.

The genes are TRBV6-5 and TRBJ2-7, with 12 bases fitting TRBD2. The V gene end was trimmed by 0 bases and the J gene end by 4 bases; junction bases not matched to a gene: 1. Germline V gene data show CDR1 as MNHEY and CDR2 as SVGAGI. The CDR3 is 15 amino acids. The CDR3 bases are TGTGCCAGCAGTTACTCGGGGACTAGCGGGTACGAGCAGTACTTC. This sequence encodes CASSYSGTSGYEQYF.